This TCR beta chain appears in the sequencing data of a study of T cells after yellow fever vaccination. Overall study findings and caveats: Subsequent booster samples again held most clones from primary vaccination (less than 98% CD4, roughly 90% CD8).

TCRdb re-analysed the 5' RACE reads in MiXCR, keeping a single row per CDR3 protein. The sample includes over 200,000 distinct CDR3 sequences, 5.5% to 8.5% seen only once; the top ten take around 1.1%. This clonotype came up a few times. The antigen is undetermined. The sequence was obtained from a man aged 25 to 40 who received the YFV17D yellow fever vaccine. This material consisted of CD4+ T cells sorted from PBMCs, taken on the day of the yellow fever booster vaccination.

Written as DNA, the CDR3 is TGTGCCAGCAGCCCCCCCCCCGGGGGGCTTTCCTACAATGAGCAGTTCTTC. This sequence encodes CASSPPPGGLSYNEQFF. The chain is built from TRBV4-2 and TRBJ2-1, with a possible D match to TRBD2 (7 bases). The CDR3 sequence is 17 residues long. Between the trimmed V and J ends, which lost 4 bases and 1 base, there was a span of 17 bases. CDR1 and CDR2 from the germline V gene are LGHNA and YNFKEQ.